The entry below describes one T cell receptor beta chain. As yet, its antigen is unknown. The data are from a study of prognosis after radiotherapy for stage I lung cancer. General study points: Frequencies of TRBV and TRBJ gene use reportedly varied by whether patients had metastases.

CDR1 and CDR2 (germline): SGHAT, FQDESV (reference sequence). The CDR3 has 15 amino acids. The J segment lost 4 bases and the V segment lost 1 base, leaving 4 bases of the junction unmatched. Two-round multiplex PCR, the amplification method, yielded TCR beta CDR3 from genomic DNA. Primers were specific to each TRBV and TRBJ gene in first-round PCR. Each CDR3 protein gets one entry after TCRdb re-called the multiplex PCR reads with MiXCR. The sample records more than 15,000 distinct CDR3 sequences, less than 70% being singletons. The V call is TRBV11-1, the J call TRBJ1-5, with 7 bases identical to TRBD1. The receptor's source is a donor aged 50 or older with non-small cell lung cancer. The material sequenced was PBMCs, taken before or after stereotactic body radiation therapy (not recorded which). In DNA, the CDR3 is TGTGCCAGCAGCTTAGGAGGGACAGTAAATCAGCCCCAGCATTTT. Translating it yields CASSLGGTVNQPQHF.